The 8 T cell receptor beta chains given below trace back to one sample, sequenced in a study of monozygotic twins with inflammatory bowel disease. TCRdb reprocessed the 5' RACE reads, with one entry per CDR3 protein and no DNA. This listing includes fewer than 200,000 distinct CDR3 sequences. The specimen sequenced was blood. Receptors were obtained from a human donor with ulcerative colitis or Crohn's disease, or a healthy co-twin of an affected twin (not recorded which).

The CDR3 is CAIRIRGNTEAFF. This sequence joins TRBV10-3 and TRBJ1-1; TCRdb's D call of TRBD1 is untestable without DNA. CDR1 is ENHRY and CDR2 is SYGVKD in the germline V gene. The CDR3 is 13 residues long.

The chain has TRBV7-2 and TRBJ1-2; the D gene TCRdb calls, TRBD1, cannot be checked with no DNA. The CDR3 spans 15 residues. Germline loops: CDR1 SGHTA, CDR2 FQGNSA. CDR3 loop: CASSQGAGFLYGYTF.

The J gene is TRBJ2-7, the V gene TRBV10-3; TCRdb names TRBD2, which stays unverified in the absence of DNA. This CDR3 is built from 17 residues. Germline CDR1 and CDR2: ENHRY and SYGVKD. The CDR3 region is CAISESAPAGGPYEQYF.

This chain connects TRBV5-1 to TRBJ2-7. There are 14 residues in the CDR3. CDR1 and CDR2 (germline): SGHRS, YFSETQ. CDR3 sequence: CASSLHRDYYEQYF.

This chain links TRBV10-3 with TRBJ1-2; TCRdb reports TRBD1, a call that lacks DNA to check it against. This CDR3 has 12 amino acids. Germline CDR1 reads ENHRY; CDR2 reads SYGVKD. CDR3 in amino acids: CAIKRQGYGYTF.

V gene TRBV14 combines with J gene TRBJ2-5. The CDR3 is 13 amino acids. Germline lookup yields CDR1 SGHDN and CDR2 FVKESK. The CDR3 spells CASSPFQIGTQYF.

The chain is built from TRBV24-1 and TRBJ2-7; TCRdb proposes TRBD2, but this gene call is untestable without DNA. The CDR3 length is 14 residues. Germline V gene lookup returns CDR1 KGHDR and CDR2 SFDVKD. CDR3 residues: CATSDGGTTYEQYF.

The V gene is TRBV11-2, the J gene TRBJ1-5; TCRdb returns TRBD1, unconfirmable since there is no DNA. Per the germline V gene, CDR1 is SGHAT and CDR2 is FQNNGV. The CDR3 sequence is 16 residues long. The chain's CDR3 is CASSLGDRFSNQPQHF.